Below are 4 T cell receptor beta chains sequenced from a single sample in a study of blood T cell repertoires in COVID-19. Assay: immunoSEQ multiplex PCR; the TCRdb copy retains only in-frame clones and omits some. The table shows about 230,000 clones, with approximately 80% occurring only once. The sequenced sample consisted of PBMCs or T cells enriched from blood (not recorded which). The receptor source for this set is a man in his sixties who had recovered from COVID-19.

The J gene is TRBJ1-1, the V gene TRBV9, with TRBD1 matching 10 bases. The CDR3 spans 16 residues. CDR1 is SGDLS and CDR2 is YYNGEE in the germline V gene. After removal of 5 bases from V and 0 bases from J, the junction contained 7 bases not matched to a gene. The CDR3 here is CASRPGQGTLNTEAFF. CDR3 sequence (DNA): TGTGCCAGCAGGCCGGGACAGGGGACACTGAACACTGAAGCTTTCTTT.

DNA of the CDR3: TGCGCCAGCAGCTTGGGGGGCCTCCGAACTGAAGCTTTCTTT. It codes for CASSLGGLRTEAFF. The gene calls are TRBV5-1 and TRBJ1-1; perhaps TRBD1 as D (5 bases). CDR3 length: 14 residues. Germline CDR1 reads SGHRS; CDR2 reads YFSETQ. V lost 0 bases and J lost 5, with 11 bases in between.

The gene calls are TRBV7-9 and TRBJ2-1, with TRBD1 matching over 10 bases. CDR3 length: 15 amino acids. The ends lost 5 bases at V and 3 bases at J; junction bases unmatched: 4. The germline V gene has CDR1 SEHNR and CDR2 FQNEAQ (reference sequence). The CDR3 DNA sequence: TGTGCCAGCAGCCAACGGACAGGGGGCTACAATGAGCAGTTCTTC. Its protein is CASSQRTGGYNEQFF.

The chain is built from TRBV11-1 and TRBJ2-5, with 9 bases aligning to TRBD1. Germline V gene lookup returns CDR1 SGHAT and CDR2 FQDESV (reference sequence). V dropped 1 base and J dropped 6; count of bases not matched to a gene: 6. CDR3 length equals 15 residues. CDR3 protein: CASSLDRGRVQTQYF. In DNA, the CDR3 is TGTGCCAGCAGCTTAGACAGGGGGCGCGTACAGACCCAGTACTTC.